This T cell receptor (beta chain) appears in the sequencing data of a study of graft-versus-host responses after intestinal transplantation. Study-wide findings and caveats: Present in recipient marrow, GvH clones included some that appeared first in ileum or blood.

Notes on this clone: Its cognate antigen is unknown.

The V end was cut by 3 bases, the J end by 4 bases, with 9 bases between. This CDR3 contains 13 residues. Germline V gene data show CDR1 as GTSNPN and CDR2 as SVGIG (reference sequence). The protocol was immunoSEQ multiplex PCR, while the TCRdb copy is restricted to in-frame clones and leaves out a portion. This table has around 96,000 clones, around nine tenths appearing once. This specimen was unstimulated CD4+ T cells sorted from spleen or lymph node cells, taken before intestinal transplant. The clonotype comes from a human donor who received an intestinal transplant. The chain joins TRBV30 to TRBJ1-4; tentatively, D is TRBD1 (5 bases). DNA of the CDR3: TGTGCCTGGAGCTACAGGAGTAATGAAAAACTGTTTTTT. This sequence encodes CAWSYRSNEKLFF. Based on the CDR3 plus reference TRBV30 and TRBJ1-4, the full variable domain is SQTIHQWPATLVQPVGSPLSLECTVEGTSNPNLYWYRQAAGRGLQLLFYSVGIGQISSEVPQNLSASRPQDRQFILSSKKLLLSDSGFYLCAWSYRSNEKLFFGSGTQLSVL.